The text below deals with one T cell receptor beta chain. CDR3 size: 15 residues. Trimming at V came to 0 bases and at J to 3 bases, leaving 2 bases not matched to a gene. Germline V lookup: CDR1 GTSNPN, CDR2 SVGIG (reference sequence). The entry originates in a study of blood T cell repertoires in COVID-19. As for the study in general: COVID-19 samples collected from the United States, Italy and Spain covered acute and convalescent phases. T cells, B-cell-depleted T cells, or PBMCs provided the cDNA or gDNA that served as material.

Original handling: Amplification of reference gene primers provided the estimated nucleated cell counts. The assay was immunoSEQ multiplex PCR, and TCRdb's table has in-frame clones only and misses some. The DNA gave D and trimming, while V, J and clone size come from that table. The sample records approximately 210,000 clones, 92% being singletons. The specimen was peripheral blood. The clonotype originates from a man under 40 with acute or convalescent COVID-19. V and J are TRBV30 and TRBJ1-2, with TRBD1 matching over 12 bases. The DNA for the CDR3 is TGTGCCTGGAGTGTAGGGACAGGGGGCTACTATGGCTACACCTTC. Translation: CAWSVGTGGYYGYTF.